The TCR beta chain described here comes from a study of blood T cell repertoires in COVID-19. Overall study: Researchers got acute and convalescent COVID-19 samples from the United States, Italy and Spain.

The junction had 4 bases not matched to a gene; V was cut back by 4 bases and J by 2 bases. Germline V lookup: CDR1 LGHDT, CDR2 YNNKEL (reference sequence). This CDR3 contains 17 residues. Produced via immunoSEQ multiplex PCR; TCRdb's table is partial and in-frame only. The data show 130,000 or so clones, about four fifths seen once. The age range of participants was about 18 to 95 years, with residence in under 30 US areas. The sequenced material came from PBMCs or T cells enriched from blood (not recorded which). The chain employs TRBV3-1 (or the pseudogene TRBV3-2) and TRBJ2-6; TRBD1 agrees at 11 bases. The clonotype was recovered from a woman aged 45-65 years with acute COVID-19. CDR3: CASSLGQGAAGANVLTF. Here the CDR3 DNA reads TGTGCCAGCAGCCTCGGACAGGGGGCCGCTGGGGCCAACGTCCTGACTTTC.